The T cell receptor (beta chain) under discussion was sequenced for a study of cytomegalovirus exposure and HLA in healthy donors. Study-wide background: Among about 179 million T cells, an earlier analysis found around 100 million unique TCR beta sequences.

With 5 bases clipped from V and 9 bases from J, the junction kept 7 bases outside the gene matches. Germline assignment: CDR1 LNHDA and CDR2 SQIVND (reference sequence). The CDR3 runs 16 residues. Study outcomes and limitations: Most TCR sequences were rare, but some public TCRs occurred in many donors.

The PCR contained 60 Vbeta and 13 Jbeta primers. TCRdb's copy holds only in-frame clones and misses some; the assay was immunoSEQ multiplex PCR. The sample yields under 200,000 clones, about 75% seen once. A remark on this clone: Its antigen remains unidentified.

Material for sequencing was PBMCs. The clonotype was recovered from a male donor in good health and CMV-seropositive. This rearrangement joins TRBV19 to TRBJ2-1; TRBD2 matches at 16 bases. The CDR3 bases are TGTGCCAGTAGTCCCCCTGGGACTAGCGGGGGGGCTGAGCAGTTCTTC. Protein product: CASSPPGTSGGAEQFF.